This T cell receptor beta chain was identified in a study of cytomegalovirus exposure and HLA in healthy donors. Study-level information: Drawn from HLA-typed donors, tens of millions of unique TCRs were held in an early data release. Study outcomes and limitations: Within the data, a cluster of highly shared sequence variants was likely a sequencing artifact.

This clone has just a few counts. The antigen remains unidentified. Trimming removed 0 bases from V and 6 bases from J; junction bases left unmatched: 6. The CDR3 consists of 16 residues. The germline gives CDR1 LGHNA, CDR2 YSLEER. Vbeta (60) and Jbeta (13) primers were used in the PCR. Generated by immunoSEQ multiplex PCR, the TCRdb table keeps only in-frame clones and is missing some. The data show approximately 160,000 clones, 65% to 85% seen once. The TCR sequence derives from a young woman in good health and CMV-seronegative. The chain employs TRBV4-3 and TRBJ2-4, with 9 bases aligning to TRBD2. The material sequenced was PBMCs. CDR3 amino acids: CASSQDVAGGINIQYF. As DNA, the CDR3 is TGCGCCAGCAGCCAAGACGTCGCGGGAGGGATAAACATTCAGTACTTC.